This TCR beta chain was recorded in a study of cytomegalovirus exposure and HLA in healthy donors. The study, taken as a whole, reports: TCR clusters originating in the first cohort tended to co-occur in the 110 or so validation repertoires, according to a later analysis. The investigators catalogued 180 or so TCR beta chains as cytomegalovirus-associated. Rarity held for most TCR sequences, but there were some public TCRs that occurred in many donors.

The table came from immunoSEQ multiplex PCR; TCRdb's copy has only in-frame clones and leaves some out. Among about 200,000 clones, over 75% were seen once, and the ten largest hold more than 1.5%. The CDR3 has 12 amino acids. V lost 3 bases to trimming and J lost 8 bases, with 9 bases between them. The germline V gene has CDR1 SGDLS and CDR2 YYNGEE. With respect to this clone: Antigen unknown.

The J gene is TRBJ2-4, the V gene TRBV9; TRBD2 might be the D (5 bases). The sequenced sample consisted of PBMCs. The receptor was derived from a woman under 30 in good health and CMV-seropositive. Written as DNA, the CDR3 is TGTGCCAGCAGCGGAGAGGGCGACATTCAGTACTTC. It encodes CASSGEGDIQYF.